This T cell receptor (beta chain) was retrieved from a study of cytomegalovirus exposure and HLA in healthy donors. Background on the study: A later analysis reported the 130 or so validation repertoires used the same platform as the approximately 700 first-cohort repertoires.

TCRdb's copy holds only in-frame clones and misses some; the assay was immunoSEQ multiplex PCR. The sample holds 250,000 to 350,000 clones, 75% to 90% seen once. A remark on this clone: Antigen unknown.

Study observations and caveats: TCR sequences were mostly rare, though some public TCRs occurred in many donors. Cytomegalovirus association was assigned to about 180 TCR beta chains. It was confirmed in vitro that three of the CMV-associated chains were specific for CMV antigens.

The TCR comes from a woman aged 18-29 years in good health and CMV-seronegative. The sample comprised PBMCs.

CDR3 in DNA: TGTGCCAGCTCACCAAAACAGGGGGCGAATAGCAATCAGCCCCAGCATTTT. Translation gives CASSPKQGANSNQPQHF. The rearrangement links TRBV18 to TRBJ1-5, with 9 bases fitting TRBD1. This CDR3 is 17 amino acids long. Germline V gene sequence: CDR1 KGHSH, CDR2 LQKENI. Trimming removed 2 bases from V and 0 bases from J; junction bases left unmatched: 5.